This T cell receptor beta chain was profiled in a study of identical twins. Findings and limits, study-wide: Monozygotic twins shared more out-of-frame TCR alpha than recombination models predicted.

Template switching added a universal primer site; cDNA carried unique molecular identifiers. MiXCR, applied by TCRdb to the 5' RACE reads, yields one record per CDR3 protein. The data contain some 270,000 distinct CDR3 sequences, about 8.3% of them singletons. Germline trimming cut 2 bases from V and 4 bases from J; bases unmatched to any gene: 6. The V gene's germline CDR1 is KGHDR and CDR2 SFDVKD. The CDR3 is made up of 17 amino acids. With regard to this clonotype: Its cognate antigen is unknown.

Another study also made use of these data, one on yellow fever vaccine responses in identical twins.

This sequence was found in a woman aged 18 to 35 in good health. Sequencing was done on a sample of CD8+ T cells sorted from blood. This chain joins TRBV24-1 and TRBJ2-1; 11 bases match TRBD2. CDR3 residues: CATSDSSTSGEYNEQFF. DNA of the CDR3: TGTGCCACCAGTGATTCTTCGACTAGCGGGGAGTACAATGAGCAGTTCTTC.